These 30 T cell receptor beta chains were all obtained from the same sample, sequenced in a study of cytomegalovirus exposure and HLA in healthy donors. In the PCR, 60 Vbeta and 13 Jbeta primers were used. TCRdb keeps only in-frame clones here, not all; method: immunoSEQ multiplex PCR. The table has about 120,000 clones, over 70% seen once. The sequenced sample consisted of PBMCs. These receptors all come from a woman aged 18-29 years in good health and CMV-seronegative.

V gene TRBV5-8 combines with J gene TRBJ2-1; weak D call: TRBD2 (5 bases). The germline V gene encodes CDR1 SGHTS and CDR2 YDEGEE. The CDR3 is made up of 13 amino acids. Trimming shortened V by 0 bases and J by 7 bases, and 8 bases separated the two germline ends. The CDR3 sequence is CASSLGLRNEQFF. The CDR3 DNA sequence: TGTGCCAGCAGCTTGGGACTACGGAATGAGCAGTTCTTC.

The rearrangement uses TRBV2 and TRBJ2-1, with 11 bases matching TRBD2. The CDR3 length is 18 residues. Losses at the gene ends were 7 bases for V and 0 bases for J; bases not matched to a gene: 11. Germline-derived CDR1 and CDR2 are SNHLY and FYNNEI. Written as DNA, the CDR3 is TGTGCCAGCACCTTTCTAGCGGGGGGCGCGTCCTCCTACAATGAGCAGTTCTTC. Amino acid sequence: CASTFLAGGASSYNEQFF.

This clone was seen just once. The chain carries TRBV6-5 and TRBJ1-1, with a weak D call TRBD1 (6 bases). CDR3 length equals 15 residues. V was pared by 6 bases and J by 1 base, with 15 bases between. The V gene's germline CDR1 is MNHEY and CDR2 SVGAGI. Written as DNA, the CDR3 is TGTGCCAGCAGAATACCGGGACACTCGAACACTGAAGCTTTCTTT. Translation gives CASRIPGHSNTEAFF.

The CDR3 coding sequence is TGTGCCAGCAGTTTCCCAGGGGGCACTGAAGCTTTCTTT. As protein: CASSFPGGTEAFF. The V call is TRBV27, the J call TRBJ1-1; 7 positions agree with TRBD1. The CDR3 contains 13 residues. V shed 3 bases and J 4 bases; nucleotides not matched to a gene: 2. Germline V CDR1 and CDR2: MNHEY, SMNVEV (reference sequence).

The J gene is TRBJ2-5, the V gene TRBV10-1; possibly TRBD2 for D (6 bases). The germline V gene has CDR1 WNHNN and CDR2 SYGVQD (reference sequence). V lost 0 bases to trimming and J lost 4 bases, with 9 bases between them. The CDR3 loop spans 14 amino acids. The CDR3 nucleotides are TGCGCCAGCAGTGAGTCGGACGGGGGAGAGACCCAGTACTTC. Its protein product is CASSESDGGETQYF.

This clone was counted once. The V and J genes are TRBV12-5 and TRBJ1-5; 9 bases line up with TRBD1. Germline loops: CDR1 LGHNT, CDR2 FRNRAP. The CDR3 is 19 amino acids. With 0 bases clipped from V and 0 bases from J, the junction kept 9 bases outside the gene matches. CDR3 bases: TGTGCTAGTGGTTTGGTACGGGGACAGGGCGCGTATAGCAATCAGCCCCAGCATTTT. Translating gives CASGLVRGQGAYSNQPQHF.

The CDR3 DNA sequence: TGTGCCAGCAGCTTAGAAGCGGGGGTATGGTCCAAAAACATTCAGTACTTC. Translation: CASSLEAGVWSKNIQYF. The chain has TRBV7-9 and TRBJ2-4, with 8 bases aligning to TRBD2. CDR3 length equals 17 residues. V trimming: 1 base; J trimming: 2 bases; junction bases outside the gene matches: 7. Germline values: CDR1 SEHNR, CDR2 FQNEAQ (reference sequence).

The rearrangement links TRBV7-6 to TRBJ2-1; TRBD2 might be the D (5 bases). This CDR3 contains 17 residues. Germline V gives CDR1 SGHVS, CDR2 FNYEAQ. Trimming cost V 0 bases and J 3 bases, with 15 bases left between them. DNA of the CDR3: TGTGCCAGCAGCTTAGCGGCTGCACTAGATGACTACAATGAGCAGTTCTTC. Encoded protein: CASSLAAALDDYNEQFF.

This sequence joins TRBV19 and TRBJ2-5; D unclear. Trimming removed 3 bases at V and 4 bases at J, with 9 bases between. Germline CDR1 LNHDA, CDR2 SQIVND (reference sequence). This CDR3 comprises 13 residues. The CDR3 DNA follows: TGTGCCAGTAGTATGAACCCGGGAGAGACCCAGTACTTC. Its translation: CASSMNPGETQYF. Looking up the rest from reference TRBV19 and TRBJ2-5 gives the full variable domain: DGGITQSPKYLFRKEGQNVTLSCEQNLNHDAMYWYRQDPGQGLRLIYYSQIVNDFQKGDIAEGYSVSREKKESFPLTVTSAQKNPTAFYLCASSMNPGETQYFGPGTRLLVL.

This clone came up a few times. The chain recombines TRBV12-5 with TRBJ1-5; D call uncertain. The germline V and J ends were trimmed by 4 bases and 4 bases, with 8 bases remaining between them. CDR3 length: 13 residues. Germline loops: CDR1 LGHNT, CDR2 FRNRAP. The CDR3 loop reads CASGWERNQPQHF. The CDR3 coding sequence is TGTGCTAGTGGTTGGGAGAGAAATCAGCCCCAGCATTTT.

The V and J genes are TRBV5-5 and TRBJ1-1; D may be TRBD1 (6 bases). This CDR3 spans 16 amino acids. CDR1 and CDR2 from the germline V gene are SGHKS and YYEKEE (reference sequence). Trimming took 2 bases from V and 1 from J, leaving 15 bases between them. The CDR3, as DNA: TGTGCCAGCAGCTTTTACAGGGTAGTAAGGAACACTGAAGCTTTCTTT. It encodes CASSFYRVVRNTEAFF.

The chain joins TRBV10-3 to TRBJ1-2; D remains unclear. V was shortened by 6 bases and J by 0 bases, with 11 bases between the two germline ends. The CDR3 is 14 amino acids. The germline V gene encodes CDR1 ENHRY and CDR2 SYGVKD. CDR3 DNA: TGTGCCATCAGAGCGGCTTCTTCTAACTATGGCTACACCTTC. Protein sequence: CAIRAASSNYGYTF.

The rearrangement joins TRBV7-3 to TRBJ2-5; TRBD2 aligns across 10 bases. The CDR3 length is 15 residues. V was clipped by 3 bases and J by 4 bases; unmatched bases: 5. The germline CDR1 and CDR2 sequences are SGHTA and FQGTGA. In DNA form, the CDR3 reads TGTGCCAGCAGCTTTGTAGCGGGGGGTCTAGAGACCCAGTACTTC. It specifies CASSFVAGGLETQYF. The full variable domain, rest sourced from reference TRBV7-3 and TRBJ2-5, is GAGVSQTPSNKVTEKGKYVELRCDPISGHTALYWYRQSLGQGPEFLIYFQGTGAADDSGLPNDRFFAVRPEGSVSTLKIQRTERGDSAVYLCASSFVAGGLETQYFGPGTRLLVL.

The chain employs TRBV5-5 and TRBJ2-7; no reliable D call. The ends were cut back, 0 bases at V and 7 bases at J, with 20 bases in the middle. CDR1 SGHKS and CDR2 YYEKEE come from the germline V gene (reference sequence). The CDR3 sequence is 16 residues long. CDR3: CASSLAVAAYYGEQYF. For the CDR3, the DNA is TGTGCCAGCAGCTTGGCTGTCGCAGCGTACTATGGGGAGCAGTACTTC.

The rearrangement uses TRBV11-2 and TRBJ1-1; weak D call: TRBD1 (5 bases). V was pared by 0 bases and J by 0 bases, with 11 bases between. Per the germline V gene, CDR1 is SGHAT and CDR2 is FQNNGV. CDR3 size: 16 residues. CDR3 DNA sequence: TGTGCCAGCAGCTTAGATCTTAGGGGTTTGAACACTGAAGCTTTCTTT. It specifies CASSLDLRGLNTEAFF.

V gene TRBV6-5 combines with J gene TRBJ2-5; maybe TRBD1 (6 bases). Judging by the DNA end, TRBJ2-7 fits better; the J call may be wrong. The CDR3 sequence is 15 residues long. CDR1 and CDR2 (germline): MNHEY, SVGAGI. DNA of the CDR3: TGTGCCAGCATGACTGAAGGGGGTTATGGTTACGAGCAGTACTTC. Its translation is CASMTEGGYGYEQYF.

The CDR3 sequence: CASSQGRGETQYF. As DNA, the CDR3 is TGTGCCAGCTCACAGGGCAGGGGAGAGACCCAGTACTTC. The chain links TRBV18 to TRBJ2-5; possibly TRBD1 for D (6 bases). Germline V gene sequence: CDR1 KGHSH, CDR2 LQKENI. CDR3 size: 13 residues. The V and J ends lost 4 bases and 4 bases respectively, with 10 bases between them. The full variable domain, completed using reference TRBV18 and TRBJ2-5, is NAGVMQNPRHLVRRRGQEARLRCSPMKGHSHVYWYRQLPEEGLKFMVYLQKENIIDESGMPKERFSAEFPKEGPSILRIQQVVRGDSAAYFCASSQGRGETQYFGPGTRLLVL.

The CDR3 spells CASSGQGNEAFF. The CDR3 DNA is TGTGCCAGCAGTGGTCAGGGCAACGAAGCTTTCTTT. This chain uses TRBV2 with TRBJ1-1, with D tentatively TRBD1 (5 bases). The V end lost 4 bases, the J end lost 8 bases, and 11 bases lay between the germline ends. The germline gives CDR1 SNHLY, CDR2 FYNNEI. The CDR3 runs 12 residues. The full variable domain, in which reference TRBV2 and TRBJ1-1 provide the parts outside the CDR3, is EPEVTQTPSHQVTQMGQEVILRCVPISNHLYFYWYRQILGQKVEFLVSFYNNEISEKSEIFDDQFSVERPDGSNFTLKIRSTKLEDSAMYFCASSGQGNEAFFGQGTRLTVV.

The rearrangement uses TRBV13 and TRBJ2-3; tentative D call: TRBD2 (7 bases). The V gene's germline CDR1 is PRHDT and CDR2 FYEKMQ (reference sequence). Trimming stripped 5 bases from V and 2 bases from J, with 11 bases between. The CDR3 runs to 14 residues. The CDR3 here is CASSTGGPTDTQYF. The CDR3, as DNA: TGTGCCAGCAGCACGGGGGGCCCCACAGATACGCAGTATTTT. Supplemented by reference TRBV13 and TRBJ2-3, the full variable domain reads AAGVIQSPRHLIKEKRETATLKCYPIPRHDTVYWYQQGPGQDPQFLISFYEKMQSDKGSIPDRFSAQQFSDYHSELNMSSLELGDSALYFCASSTGGPTDTQYFGPGTRLTVL.

A remark on this clone: The germline gene is not matched at one end of the junction; a read error may be the cause. The CDR3: CTSKTGVNTEAFF. The CDR3 DNA follows: TGCACCAGCAAGACAGGGGTGAACACTGAAGCTTTCTTT. The chain carries TRBV5-1 and TRBJ1-1; 8 bases map to TRBD1. Germline lookup yields CDR1 SGHRS and CDR2 YFSETQ. The CDR3 runs to 13 residues.

The chain carries TRBV14 and TRBJ2-7, with 7 bases fitting TRBD2. V gave up 8 bases and J gave up 4 bases; unmatched junction bases: 8. Germline V lookup: CDR1 SGHDN, CDR2 FVKESK. The CDR3 contains 13 residues. The CDR3 DNA follows: TGTGCCAGCGGTAGGGGAGGGAGGTACGAGCAGTACTTC. Encoded protein: CASGRGGRYEQYF. Full variable domain (remainder filled in from reference TRBV14 and TRBJ2-7): EAGVTQFPSHSVIEKGQTVTLRCDPISGHDNLYWYRRVMGKEIKFLLHFVKESKQDESGMPNNRFLAERTGGTYSTLKVQPAELEDSGVYFCASGRGGRYEQYFGPGTRLTVT.

About this clone: This sample also contains other DNA sequences that code for the same CDR3. V usage is TRBV27 and J usage is TRBJ2-1; possibly TRBD2 for D (6 bases). Germline assignment: CDR1 MNHEY and CDR2 SMNVEV (reference sequence). V was trimmed by 0 bases and J by 2 bases, leaving 8 bases between them. The CDR3 is 15 amino acids. The CDR3 nucleotides are TGTGCCAGCAGTTTATCGGGGGGTCCCTACAATGAGCAGTTCTTC. Amino acid sequence: CASSLSGGPYNEQFF.

The V call is TRBV6-6, the J call TRBJ1-4; TRBD1 matches 9 bases. Looked up from germline, CDR1 is MNHNY and CDR2 is SVGAGI (reference sequence). The CDR3 has 15 amino acids. V gave up 5 bases and J gave up 7 bases; unmatched junction bases: 8. The CDR3 reads CASSTTGGVSEKLFF. For the CDR3, the DNA is TGTGCCAGCAGTACAACAGGGGGCGTAAGTGAAAAACTGTTTTTT.

V and J are TRBV4-1 and TRBJ2-2; the D is unclear. This CDR3 region has 17 residues. Per the germline V gene, CDR1 is MGHRA and CDR2 is YSYEKL. The V gene lost 6 bases and the J gene lost 1 base, with 18 bases spanning the gap. Here the CDR3 DNA reads TGCGCCAGCAGGGATACATTGAGACACAAGAACACCGGGGAGCTGTTTTTT. This encodes CASRDTLRHKNTGELFF.

This clone showed up just once. DNA of the CDR3: TGTGCCTGGAGTGTCATAGGAGGGATCTACGAGCAGTACTTC. Protein sequence: CAWSVIGGIYEQYF. The J gene is TRBJ2-7, the V gene TRBV30, with D perhaps matching TRBD2 (6 bases). CDR3 length: 14 amino acids. The V gene's germline CDR1 is GTSNPN and CDR2 SVGIG (reference sequence). Trimming shortened V by 0 bases and J by 3 bases, and 12 bases separated the two germline ends.

The J gene is TRBJ2-1, the V gene TRBV5-4, with D perhaps matching TRBD2 (5 bases). This CDR3 contains 15 residues. V lost 0 bases and J lost 6, with 13 bases in between. Germline-derived CDR1 and CDR2 are SGHNT and YYREEE (reference sequence). The CDR3 DNA sequence: TGTGCCAGCAGCTTGGGAGTGGGAGAGGGCAATGAGCAGTTCTTC. Translated, it gives CASSLGVGEGNEQFF.

V is TRBV5-1 and J is TRBJ2-1, with D possibly TRBD2 on 7 matching bases. Germline lookup yields CDR1 SGHRS and CDR2 YFSETQ. Trimming cost V 3 bases and J 8 bases, with 15 bases left between them. This CDR3 has 14 amino acids. The CDR3: CASSSQGGDHEQFF. The DNA of the CDR3 is TGCGCCAGCAGCTCACAGGGAGGGGACCATGAGCAGTTCTTC.

The chain recombines TRBV5-6 with TRBJ2-2; D is undetermined. Germline V gene data show CDR1 as SGHDT and CDR2 as YYEEEE. The CDR3 is made up of 15 amino acids. The germline V and J ends were trimmed by 5 bases and 0 bases, with 11 bases remaining between them. CDR3 protein: CASSHPHSNTGELFF. Here the CDR3 DNA reads TGTGCCAGCAGTCACCCTCACTCGAACACCGGGGAGCTGTTTTTT.

The chain carries TRBV6-5 and TRBJ2-1, with D perhaps TRBD2 (6 bases). V was cut by 6 bases and J by 2 bases, with 14 bases left in between. The CDR3 is 15 residues long. Germline CDR1 MNHEY, CDR2 SVGAGI. In DNA, the CDR3 is TGTGCCAGCAGCCCCGGGCGGGATCCCTACAATGAGCAGTTCTTC. Translation gives CASSPGRDPYNEQFF.

The chain recombines TRBV10-3 with TRBJ2-2; 8 positions match TRBD1. V lost 10 bases to trimming and J lost 1 base; unmatched junction nucleotides: 5. The CDR3 length is 14 residues. Germline V lookup: CDR1 ENHRY, CDR2 SYGVKD. The CDR3 bases are TGTGCCACCCAGGGGACAGGGAACACCGGGGAGCTGTTTTTT. It is translated as CATQGTGNTGELFF.